These T cell receptor beta chains were read from a single sample in a study of CD8 T cells in ankylosing spondylitis. One entry per CDR3 protein, called by TCRdb with MiXCR from the 5' RACE reads. The table lists approximately 200,000 distinct CDR3 sequences, about an eighth of them singletons, with approximately 11% in the top ten. Specimen: blood, either unsorted or a sorted T cell fraction (not recorded which). These receptors all come from a female donor with ankylosing spondylitis or in good health (not recorded which). The CDR3 runs from the conserved cysteine through the conserved F or W. Each record gives: clone size, V gene, D gene, J gene, CDR3 protein. The D gene is left open where the match is weak. Only some rows state a clone size, as once, few, many or a class for expanded clones.

size: many; V: TRBV6-1; D: TRBD2; J: TRBJ2-2; CDR3: CASKGLANTGELFF
size: many; V: TRBV3-1; D: .; J: TRBJ1-1; CDR3: CASSQGRGEAFF
size: many; V: TRBV7-9; D: .; J: TRBJ2-5; CDR3: CASSLNQETQYF
size: few; V: TRBV29-1; D: .; J: TRBJ2-3; CDR3: CSVGDAAVSTDTQYF
size: many; V: TRBV7-2; D: TRBD1; J: TRBJ1-1; CDR3: CASRSTGGAEAFF
size: many; V: TRBV6-4; D: TRBD1; J: TRBJ1-1; CDR3: CASRATGGRGYWNTEAFF
size: .; V: TRBV10-3; D: TRBD1; J: TRBJ2-3; CDR3: CAIRTGGTDTQYF
size: many; V: TRBV4-1; D: .; J: TRBJ1-2; CDR3: CASRQQGANYGYTF
size: few; V: TRBV5-6; D: .; J: TRBJ2-1; CDR3: CASSLLDGGYNEQFF
size: many; V: TRBV4-2; D: .; J: TRBJ2-5; CDR3: CASSKQETQYF
size: few; V: TRBV7-3; D: .; J: TRBJ2-1; CDR3: CASSLSTLNEQFF
size: many; V: TRBV28; D: TRBD1; J: TRBJ2-7; CDR3: CASVGQGNSYEQYF
size: many; V: TRBV12-3/TRBV12-4; D: .; J: TRBJ1-3; CDR3: CASSFGSSGNTIYF
size: many; V: TRBV14; D: .; J: TRBJ2-1; CDR3: CASGSGSSYNEQFF
size: many; V: TRBV7-2; D: TRBD2; J: TRBJ2-1; CDR3: CASSSNKLAGDNEQFF
size: many; V: TRBV11-1; D: .; J: TRBJ2-1; CDR3: CASSPHASKNEQFF
size: many; V: TRBV5-5; D: .; J: TRBJ1-2; CDR3: CASSLGPEVRYGYTF
size: .; V: TRBV20-1; D: TRBD2; J: TRBJ2-7; CDR3: CSAGTSGRSYEQYF
size: few; V: TRBV9; D: .; J: TRBJ2-2; CDR3: CASTPSGHSTGELFF
size: many; V: TRBV28; D: .; J: TRBJ2-7; CDR3: CASTHPRSSYEQYF
size: many; V: TRBV12-3/TRBV12-4; D: TRBD1; J: TRBJ2-1; CDR3: CASSFGQGVYNEQFF
size: many; V: TRBV12-3/TRBV12-4; D: TRBD1; J: TRBJ1-1; CDR3: CASSLGQAPNEAFF